The 17 T cell receptor beta chains below all came from one sample that was sequenced in a study of T cells in Graves' hyperthyroidism and ophthalmopathy. RNA transcripts yielded amplified TCR beta CDR3 regions. TCR CDR3 underwent first-round RT-PCR with the HTBI primer set. One entry per CDR3 protein, called by TCRdb with MiXCR from the multiplex PCR reads. This repertoire shows 300,000 to 400,000 distinct CDR3 sequences, roughly 18% found once; its top ten account for under 55%. The sequencing sample was made of blood. Source of these receptors: a woman aged 45-59 years with Graves' hyperthyroidism.

In regard to this clonotype: One base away lies a much larger clone, so this may be a sequencing read error. This chain connects TRBV20-1 to TRBJ1-1; no clear D gene. There are 10 residues in the CDR3. CDR1 is DFQATT and CDR2 is SNEGSKA in the germline V gene (reference sequence). V lost 6 bases, J lost 12 bases, and 14 bases lay in between. The CDR3 loop is CSAAREETFF. Here the CDR3 DNA reads TGCAGTGCCGCGCGGGAGGAAACTTTCTTT.

This clonotype was seen a handful of times. This chain connects TRBV29-1 to TRBJ2-3; 7 bases match TRBD2. Trimming removed 6 bases from V and 7 bases from J; junction bases left unmatched: 7. From germline, CDR1 is SQVTM and CDR2 ANQGSEA. The CDR3 has 12 amino acids. Written as DNA, the CDR3 is TGCAGCGTCGCGGGAGCGGGGAATACGCAGTATTTT. It encodes CSVAGAGNTQYF.

This clonotype was recorded a few times. One base away lies a much larger clone, so this may be a sequencing read error. This chain joins TRBV2 and TRBJ2-1; D is perhaps TRBD1 or TRBD2 (6 bases each). Germline V gives CDR1 SNHLY, CDR2 FYNNEI. The CDR3 sequence is 14 residues long. The DNA of the CDR3 is TGTGCCAGCGGAGGGGGACAAACCTACAATGAGCAGCTCTTC. Protein product: CASGGGQTYNEQLF.

V and J are TRBV7-9 and TRBJ2-1; D is ambiguous. From germline, CDR1 is SEHNR and CDR2 FQNEAQ (reference sequence). V was trimmed by 1 base and J by 7 bases, leaving 8 bases between them. CDR3 length: 13 amino acids. The CDR3 protein is CASSLEGANEQFF. In DNA, the CDR3 is TGTGCCAGCAGCTTAGAGGGCGCGAATGAGCAGTTCTTC.

This clonotype has ten or more counts. The gene calls are TRBV6-2 or TRBV6-3 and TRBJ2-7, with 7 bases that match TRBD1. Losses at the gene ends were 9 bases for V and 0 bases for J; bases not matched to a gene: 14. Germline loops: CDR1 MNHEY, CDR2 SVGEGT. This CDR3 is built from 16 residues. CDR3 protein: CASSNFPGQSSYEQYV. CDR3 in DNA: TGTGCCAGTTCAAATTTTCCGGGACAGAGCTCCTACGAGCAGTACGTC.

V and J are TRBV6-1 and TRBJ2-7; TRBD1 is a possible D gene (5 bases). Germline CDR1 and CDR2: MNHNS and SASEGT. Trimming stripped 6 bases from V and 5 bases from J, with 23 bases between. There are 16 residues in the CDR3. Here the CDR3 reads CASSPLQRLTGHEQYF. DNA of the CDR3: TGTGCCAGCAGCCCCCTGCAGCGCCTAACAGGCCACGAGCAGTACTTC.

As regards this clonotype: The conserved closing phenylalanine or tryptophan is absent in this CDR3, likely reflecting a read error. This chain joins TRBV7-8 and TRBJ2-7; 9 bases agree with TRBD1. Germline lookup yields CDR1 SGHVS and CDR2 FQNEAQ. This CDR3 comprises 15 residues. After removal of 6 bases from V and 2 bases from J, the junction contained 8 bases not matched to a gene. The CDR3 region is CASREWGQGPYEQYL. The DNA for the CDR3 is TGTGCCAGCAGGGAATGGGGACAGGGTCCCTACGAGCAGTACCTC.

V gene TRBV6-2 or TRBV6-3 combines with J gene TRBJ2-3; 7 positions agree with TRBD1. The CDR3 length is 15 residues. V shed 6 bases and J 4 bases; nucleotides not matched to a gene: 10. The germline gives CDR1 MNHEY, CDR2 SVGEGT. CDR3 DNA: TGTGCCAGCAGGAAAGGACAGGATGAATCAGATACGCAGTATTTT. Residues: CASRKGQDESDTQYF.

In its sample, this clonotype was seen many times. The rearrangement joins TRBV6-1 to TRBJ1-4; 8 bases are a match to TRBD1. The CDR3 loop spans 14 amino acids. V gave up 6 bases and J gave up 5 bases; unmatched junction bases: 5. Germline V gives CDR1 MNHNS, CDR2 SASEGT. The CDR3 DNA reads TGTGCCAGCAGACCGTGGGACAGGAATGAAAAACTGTTTTTT. Protein product: CASRPWDRNEKLFF.

This clonotype was observed at least ten times. The rearrangement links TRBV7-9 to TRBJ2-7; D remains unclear. Trimming stripped 3 bases from V and 2 bases from J, with 11 bases between. This CDR3 spans 14 amino acids. Germline V lookup: CDR1 SEHNR, CDR2 FQNEAQ (reference sequence). CDR3 nucleotides: TGTGCCAGCAGCTTGTCGACTGCCCCCTACGAGCAGTACTTC. Translating it yields CASSLSTAPYEQYF. The full variable domain, its missing parts supplied by reference TRBV7-9 and TRBJ2-7, is DTGVSQNPRHKITKRGQNVTFRCDPISEHNRLYWYRQTLGQGPEFLTYFQNEAQLEKSRLLSDRFSAERPKGSFSTLEIQRTEQGDSAMYLCASSLSTAPYEQYFGPGTRLTVT.

This chain uses TRBV7-9 with TRBJ2-1; TRBD2 agrees at 13 bases. Germline V gene lookup returns CDR1 SEHNR and CDR2 FQNEAQ (reference sequence). After removal of 5 bases from V and 4 bases from J, the junction contained 11 bases not matched to a gene. The CDR3 has 18 residues. This CDR3 is CASSPTLAGGPKYNEQFF. The DNA of the CDR3 is TGTGCCAGCAGCCCGACACTAGCGGGAGGGCCTAAGTACAATGAGCAGTTCTTC. The complete variable domain, with remaining parts taken from reference TRBV7-9 and TRBJ2-1, reads DTGVSQNPRHKITKRGQNVTFRCDPISEHNRLYWYRQTLGQGPEFLTYFQNEAQLEKSRLLSDRFSAERPKGSFSTLEIQRTEQGDSAMYLCASSPTLAGGPKYNEQFFGPGTRLTVL.

In this sample, this clonotype turned up a few times. The chain is built from TRBV18 and TRBJ2-1, with 11 bases matching TRBD2. CDR3 length equals 19 residues. Germline V gene sequence: CDR1 KGHSH, CDR2 LQKENI. V was clipped by 2 bases and J by 8 bases; unmatched bases: 17. The CDR3 protein is CASSPVISGGATYMDEQFF. The DNA for the CDR3 is TGTGCCAGCTCACCAGTAATTAGCGGGGGGGCGACATATATGGATGAGCAGTTCTTC.

Notes on this clonotype: This clone may be a read error of a much larger clone one base away. It is likely a read error, because the conserved phenylalanine at the end of the CDR3 is missing. The V and J genes are TRBV10-1 and TRBJ1-1; D call uncertain. V lost 0 bases and J 1 base, leaving 6 bases between the germline ends. Germline-derived CDR1 and CDR2 are WNHNN and SYGVQD (reference sequence). This CDR3 is built from 14 residues. Here the CDR3 DNA reads TGCGCCAGCAGTGAGTCGGCGAGGAACACTGAAGCTTTCTCT. It codes for CASSESARNTEAFS.

This clonotype has only a few counts. The chain joins TRBV11-2 to TRBJ2-5; D is uncertain. The CDR3 totals 14 residues. V was trimmed by 1 base and J by 2 bases, leaving 8 bases between them. Germline CDR1 reads SGHAT; CDR2 reads FQNNGV. The CDR3, as DNA: TGTGCCAGCAGCTTAGTATACGGGCAAGAGACCCAGTACTTC. This sequence encodes CASSLVYGQETQYF.

CDR3 sequence reads: CASSLSQGVGGQPQHF. The CDR3, as DNA: TGTGCCAGCAGTTTGTCCCAGGGGGTCGGCGGTCAGCCCCAGCATTTT. The rearrangement links TRBV27 to TRBJ1-5, with TRBD1 matching over 7 bases. V was pared by 3 bases and J by 6 bases, with 11 bases of the junction left unmatched. CDR3 length: 16 residues. Germline V gene data show CDR1 as MNHEY and CDR2 as SMNVEV (reference sequence).

V usage is TRBV6-2 or TRBV6-3 and J usage is TRBJ1-2; D possibly corresponds to TRBD1 (5 bases). Trimming removed 7 bases at V and 6 bases at J, with 18 bases between. Looked up from germline, CDR1 is MNHEY and CDR2 is SVGEGT. The CDR3 loop spans 14 amino acids. The CDR3: CASMSQPGINGYTF. In DNA form, the CDR3 reads TGTGCCAGCATGAGTCAACCAGGGATCAATGGCTACACCTTC.

The gene calls are TRBV5-1 and TRBJ2-7; 8 nucleotides align to TRBD2. V trimming: 4 bases; J trimming: 6 bases; junction bases outside the gene matches: 9. This CDR3 contains 14 residues. Looked up from germline, CDR1 is SGHRS and CDR2 is YFSETQ. CDR3 bases: TGCGCCAGCAGCCCGGCCGGAGCGGGAGCCGAGCAGTACTTC. As protein: CASSPAGAGAEQYF.